This passage covers 32 T cell receptor beta chains from one sample sequenced in a study of blood T cell repertoires in COVID-19. The repertoire was sequenced with immunoSEQ multiplex PCR; TCRdb's copy has only in-frame clones and lacks some. The data hold approximately 270,000 clones, with around 84% observed a single time. Material: PBMCs or T cells enriched from blood (not recorded which). The receptors here all came from a man aged 35 to 55 who had recovered from COVID-19.

The CDR3 sequence: CASSIRQGGSYGYTF. The CDR3 DNA is TGCGCCAGCAGCATACGACAGGGGGGAAGCTATGGCTACACCTTC. This rearrangement joins TRBV5-1 to TRBJ1-2, with 9 bases lining up with TRBD1. The trim removed 4 bases at V and 4 bases at J, leaving 8 bases unmatched. The germline gives CDR1 SGHRS, CDR2 YFSETQ. The CDR3 covers 15 residues.

This clone came up a few times. This chain links TRBV5-1 with TRBJ2-7; D remains ambiguous. This CDR3 is built from 15 residues. V was shortened by 0 bases and J by 7 bases, with 17 bases between the two germline ends. Germline V CDR1 and CDR2: SGHRS, YFSETQ. Here the CDR3 DNA reads TGCGCCAGCAGCTTGGCTGTTGCAGGTTCTATGGAGCAGTACTTC. Residues: CASSLAVAGSMEQYF.

The chain couples TRBV5-1 to TRBJ2-1, with a weak D call TRBD2 (5 bases). The germline V gene encodes CDR1 SGHRS and CDR2 YFSETQ. The germline V and J ends were trimmed by 4 bases and 1 base, with 15 bases remaining between them. The CDR3 totals 16 residues. The CDR3 nucleotides read TGCGCCAGCAGCCAGGCGCGGGCCCCTTCCTACAATGAGCAGTTCTTC. It encodes CASSQARAPSYNEQFF.

The chain is built from TRBV28 and TRBJ2-3; D is perhaps TRBD2 (6 bases). CDR1 is MDHEN, CDR2 SYDVKM, per germline. Trimming stripped 3 bases from V and 0 bases from J, with 19 bases between. This CDR3 contains 18 residues. The CDR3 region has the DNA TGTGCCAGCAGTTTTCTGAGTACCGGGAGAACTAGCACAGATACGCAGTATTTT. Protein product: CASSFLSTGRTSTDTQYF.

The V and J genes are TRBV19 and TRBJ2-3, with 8 bases fitting TRBD2. V lost 7 bases to trimming and J lost 0 bases; unmatched junction nucleotides: 9. In germline, CDR1 is LNHDA, CDR2 SQIVND (reference sequence). CDR3 size: 16 residues. The CDR3 loop is CASTPGGDKSTDTQYF. The CDR3 DNA reads TGTGCCAGTACCCCCGGGGGGGACAAGAGCACAGATACGCAGTATTTT. Drawing the rest from reference TRBV19 and TRBJ2-3, the complete variable domain is DGGITQSPKYLFRKEGQNVTLSCEQNLNHDAMYWYRQDPGQGLRLIYYSQIVNDFQKGDIAEGYSVSREKKESFPLTVTSAQKNPTAFYLCASTPGGDKSTDTQYFGPGTRLTVL.

The rearrangement joins TRBV6-2 or TRBV6-3 to TRBJ2-5, with 11 positions matching TRBD2. This CDR3 comprises 19 residues. V shed 2 bases and J 5 bases; nucleotides not matched to a gene: 16. Germline-derived CDR1 and CDR2 are MNHEY and SVGEGT. The CDR3 nucleotides read TGTGCCAGCAGTTACCCCGAGGGCTGGACTAGCGGGCCTGTGGAGACCCAGTACTTC. Protein sequence: CASSYPEGWTSGPVETQYF.

V and J are TRBV11-3 and TRBJ2-7; TRBD1 aligns across 8 bases. The germline CDR1 and CDR2 sequences are SGHNT and YENEEA. The CDR3 runs to 14 residues. After removal of 6 bases from V and 5 bases from J, the junction contained 9 bases not matched to a gene. The CDR3 here is CASSYRQGSHEQYF. DNA for the CDR3: TGTGCCAGCAGTTATCGACAGGGGAGCCACGAGCAGTACTTC.

DNA for the CDR3: TGTGCCAGCAGCTTTGTCATGGGGCGGGGTGAAGGCTACACCTTC. Protein product: CASSFVMGRGEGYTF. The chain is built from TRBV7-2 and TRBJ1-2; tentative D call: TRBD1 (5 bases). The V end was cut by 3 bases, the J end by 8 bases, with 19 bases between. Germline-derived CDR1 and CDR2 are SGHTA and FQGNSA. This CDR3 comprises 15 residues.

The V gene is TRBV7-2, the J gene TRBJ2-7; weak D call: TRBD2 (5 bases). Trimming cost V 2 bases and J 5 bases, with 13 bases left between them. CDR1 is SGHTA, CDR2 FQGNSA, per germline. This CDR3 is 14 amino acids long. The CDR3 bases are TGTGCCAGCAGCTTATACGGGATTAGCGACGAGCAGTACTTC. The encoded protein is CASSLYGISDEQYF.

This rearrangement joins TRBV7-8 to TRBJ1-5; D unresolved. V shed 5 bases and J shed 6 bases, with 8 bases lying between them. The germline V gene has CDR1 SGHVS and CDR2 FQNEAQ. This CDR3 has 12 amino acids. This CDR3 is CASSHPSQPQHF. The DNA of the CDR3 is TGTGCCAGCAGCCACCCCAGTCAGCCCCAGCATTTT. Based on the CDR3 plus reference TRBV7-8 and TRBJ1-5, the full variable domain is GAGVSQSPRYKVAKRGQDVALRCDPISGHVSLFWYQQALGQGPEFLTYFQNEAQLDKSGLPSDRFFAERPEGSVSTLKIQRTQQEDSAVYLCASSHPSQPQHFGDGTRLSIL.

The gene calls are TRBV11-3 and TRBJ2-7; 10 bases map to TRBD1. CDR1 and CDR2 (germline): SGHNT, YENEEA. The V gene end was trimmed by 5 bases and the J gene end by 7 bases; junction bases not matched to a gene: 11. The CDR3 consists of 15 residues. The CDR3 sequence: CASSRSGTGVGEQYF. The CDR3 nucleotides are TGTGCCAGCAGCCGTTCCGGGACAGGGGTAGGGGAGCAGTACTTC. The full variable domain, completed using reference TRBV11-3 and TRBJ2-7, is EAGVVQSPRYKIIEKKQPVAFWCNPISGHNTLYWYLQNLGQGPELLIRYENEEAVDDSQLPKDRFSAERLKGVDSTLKIQPAELGDSAVYLCASSRSGTGVGEQYFGPGTRLTVT.

In this sample, this clone turned up once. The V and J genes are TRBV6-5 and TRBJ2-7; 7 bases line up with TRBD1. Germline loops: CDR1 MNHEY, CDR2 SVGAGI. The CDR3 is 15 amino acids. V was clipped by 5 bases and J by 4 bases; unmatched bases: 11. The CDR3 is CASSPTGVLLYEQYF. The CDR3 DNA is TGTGCCAGCAGTCCAACAGGGGTTTTATTATACGAGCAGTACTTC.

The CDR3 bases are TGTGCCAGCAGCCAAGACGCGGGCTCCGCCAAAAACATTCAGTACTTC. Protein: CASSQDAGSAKNIQYF. V gene TRBV4-2 combines with J gene TRBJ2-4; TRBD2 might be the D (5 bases). This CDR3 region has 16 residues. Per the germline V gene, CDR1 is LGHNA and CDR2 is YNFKEQ. V lost 0 bases and J 1 base, leaving 10 bases between the germline ends.

The V and J genes are TRBV5-1 and TRBJ2-1, with D tentatively TRBD2 (5 bases). V lost 4 bases to trimming and J lost 0 bases, with 14 bases between them. CDR1 is SGHRS and CDR2 is YFSETQ in the germline V gene. This CDR3 spans 16 amino acids. The CDR3 DNA reads TGCGCCAGCAGCCTGGAAGCGGCTAGCTCCTACAATGAGCAGTTCTTC. Protein sequence: CASSLEAASSYNEQFF. Together with reference TRBV5-1 and TRBJ2-1, the CDR3 gives the full variable domain: KAGVTQTPRYLIKTRGQQVTLSCSPISGHRSVSWYQQTPGQGLQFLFEYFSETQRNKGNFPGRFSGRQFSNSRSEMNVSTLELGDSALYLCASSLEAASSYNEQFFGPGTRLTVL.

The V call is TRBV3-1 (or the pseudogene TRBV3-2), the J call TRBJ1-2, with no clear D. CDR3 length equals 12 residues. From germline, CDR1 is LGHDT and CDR2 YNNKEL (reference sequence). V dropped 2 bases and J dropped 11 bases, with 12 bases sitting between them. The CDR3 loop is CASSQTHSRYTF. The CDR3 DNA is TGTGCCAGCAGCCAAACCCACTCCAGGTACACCTTC.

The V gene is TRBV3-1 (or the pseudogene TRBV3-2), the J gene TRBJ1-5; D may be TRBD1 (5 bases). The V and J ends lost 0 bases and 5 bases respectively, with 11 bases between them. Germline V lookup: CDR1 LGHDT, CDR2 YNNKEL (reference sequence). The CDR3 extends over 15 amino acids. This chain's CDR3 is CASSQDPGRHQPQHF. CDR3 DNA: TGTGCCAGCAGCCAAGACCCAGGGCGACATCAGCCCCAGCATTTT.

V is TRBV7-9 and J is TRBJ2-7; no firm D call. The germline CDR1 and CDR2 sequences are SEHNR and FQNEAQ (reference sequence). V was trimmed by 5 bases and J by 0 bases, leaving 8 bases between them. The CDR3 spans 13 residues. The CDR3 here is CASSHESSYEQYF. The CDR3 nucleotides read TGTGCCAGCAGCCATGAGAGCTCCTACGAGCAGTACTTC.

V usage is TRBV7-2 and J usage is TRBJ2-7; 8 bases agree with TRBD1. Germline CDR1 SGHTA, CDR2 FQGNSA. After removal of 1 base from V and 3 bases from J, the junction contained 8 bases not matched to a gene. The CDR3 is made up of 16 amino acids. This chain's CDR3 is CASSLDGTGGFYEQYF. CDR3 DNA: TGTGCCAGCAGCTTAGACGGGACAGGCGGATTCTACGAGCAGTACTTC.

V gene TRBV28 combines with J gene TRBJ1-5; maybe TRBD1 (5 bases). This CDR3 is built from 15 residues. The V gene's germline CDR1 is MDHEN and CDR2 SYDVKM. V lost 7 bases and J lost 1, with 14 bases in between. DNA for the CDR3: TGTGCCAGCATCCCGCAGGGTGAAAGCAATCAGCCCCAGCATTTT. It is translated as CASIPQGESNQPQHF. Full variable domain (remainder filled in from reference TRBV28 and TRBJ1-5): DVKVTQSSRYLVKRTGEKVFLECVQDMDHENMFWYRQDPGLGLRLIYFSYDVKMKEKGDIPEGYSVSREKKERFSLILESASTNQTSMYLCASIPQGESNQPQHFGDGTRLSIL.

This chain uses TRBV9 with TRBJ2-5, with TRBD2 matching 7 bases. The V gene's germline CDR1 is SGDLS and CDR2 YYNGEE. The CDR3 length is 15 residues. V was pared by 1 base and J by 4 bases, with 7 bases of the junction left unmatched. The DNA of the CDR3 is TGTGCCAGCAGCGTACGGGCGGGAGTTGGAGAGACCCAGTACTTC. It encodes CASSVRAGVGETQYF.

This clone was seen a few times. This chain uses TRBV7-8 with TRBJ2-7; D perhaps matches TRBD2 (7 bases). CDR3 size: 15 residues. Trimming pared 2 bases from V and 2 bases from J, leaving 13 bases between. From germline, CDR1 is SGHVS and CDR2 FQNEAQ. CDR3 residues: CASSLWGGPTYEQYF. Written as DNA, the CDR3 is TGTGCCAGCAGCTTATGGGGGGGGCCGACCTACGAGCAGTACTTC.

The V and J genes are TRBV2 and TRBJ1-4; D gene unclear. The CDR3 consists of 13 residues. V was clipped by 7 bases and J by 7 bases, with 13 bases between them. The germline V gene encodes CDR1 SNHLY and CDR2 FYNNEI. The CDR3 reads CASNGGRVEKLFF. The CDR3 DNA reads as TGTGCCAGCAATGGAGGGAGGGTTGAAAAACTGTTTTTT. The variable domain in full, with the rest retrieved from reference TRBV2 and TRBJ1-4, is EPEVTQTPSHQVTQMGQEVILRCVPISNHLYFYWYRQILGQKVEFLVSFYNNEISEKSEIFDDQFSVERPDGSNFTLKIRSTKLEDSAMYFCASNGGRVEKLFFGSGTQLSVL.

The gene calls are TRBV5-1 and TRBJ1-2; D remains unclear. Looked up from germline, CDR1 is SGHRS and CDR2 is YFSETQ. Trimming shortened V by 0 bases and J by 7 bases, and 13 bases separated the two germline ends. CDR3 size: 14 residues. DNA for the CDR3: TGCGCCAGCAGCTTGGCCAGGTCTAAAGGTGGCTACACCTTC. Protein: CASSLARSKGGYTF.

The rearrangement uses TRBV27 and TRBJ2-3, with D uncertain. Per the germline V gene, CDR1 is MNHEY and CDR2 is SMNVEV (reference sequence). V was pared by 4 bases and J by 0 bases, with 11 bases between. CDR3 length: 15 residues. CDR3 amino acids: CASSYNRASTDTQYF. Written as DNA, the CDR3 is TGTGCCAGCAGTTACAACAGAGCTAGCACAGATACGCAGTATTTT.

The V gene is TRBV28, the J gene TRBJ1-4; 10 nucleotides agree with TRBD1. The CDR3 has 14 amino acids. The junction had 6 bases not matched to a gene; V was cut back by 6 bases and J by 8 bases. Germline values: CDR1 MDHEN, CDR2 SYDVKM. The CDR3 loop reads CASSSGQGTEKLFF. The CDR3 DNA is TGTGCCAGCAGCTCGGGACAGGGGACGGAAAAACTGTTTTTT. The variable domain in full, with the rest retrieved from reference TRBV28 and TRBJ1-4, is DVKVTQSSRYLVKRTGEKVFLECVQDMDHENMFWYRQDPGLGLRLIYFSYDVKMKEKGDIPEGYSVSREKKERFSLILESASTNQTSMYLCASSSGQGTEKLFFGSGTQLSVL.

The count of this clone is one. The chain combines TRBV28 with TRBJ2-7; TRBD2 agrees at 8 bases. V shed 5 bases and J 9 bases; nucleotides not matched to a gene: 9. CDR3 size: 13 residues. Germline CDR1 reads MDHEN; CDR2 reads SYDVKM. CDR3 amino acids: CASSQVRGGRQYF. CDR3 DNA: TGTGCCAGCAGTCAGGTTCGGGGGGGGAGGCAGTACTTC. The variable domain in full, with the rest retrieved from reference TRBV28 and TRBJ2-7, is DVKVTQSSRYLVKRTGEKVFLECVQDMDHENMFWYRQDPGLGLRLIYFSYDVKMKEKGDIPEGYSVSREKKERFSLILESASTNQTSMYLCASSQVRGGRQYFGPGTRLTVT.

The sample holds a few counts of this clone. At the DNA level, this CDR3 is encoded by other sequences in the same sample as well. This rearrangement joins TRBV2 to TRBJ1-1; TRBD1 is a possible D gene (6 bases). Germline V gene data show CDR1 as SNHLY and CDR2 as FYNNEI. V was trimmed by 6 bases and J by 2 bases, leaving 10 bases between them. The CDR3 consists of 13 residues. CDR3: CASRGQPNTEAFF. The CDR3 DNA is TGTGCCAGCAGAGGACAGCCTAACACTGAAGCTTTCTTT.

The chain uses TRBV7-3 and TRBJ2-1, with D perhaps TRBD2 (6 bases). Germline-derived CDR1 and CDR2 are SGHTA and FQGTGA. The CDR3 contains 15 residues. V lost 5 bases, J lost 0 bases, and 11 bases lay in between. The CDR3: CASSPAGSSYNEQFF. The CDR3, as DNA: TGTGCCAGCAGCCCGGCGGGGAGCTCCTACAATGAGCAGTTCTTC.

The V gene is TRBV6-2 or TRBV6-3, the J gene TRBJ2-7, with TRBD2 identical over 10 bases. Germline V CDR1 and CDR2: MNHEY, SVGEGT. The CDR3 is made up of 16 amino acids. The V gene end was trimmed by 4 bases and the J gene end by 3 bases; junction bases not matched to a gene: 9. DNA of the CDR3: TGTGCCAGCAGTTTAACCCTAGCGGGGGTTGGCTACGAGCAGTACTTC. Its protein is CASSLTLAGVGYEQYF.

The chain links TRBV11-2 to TRBJ2-7; 7 bases line up with TRBD1. Germline loops: CDR1 SGHAT, CDR2 FQNNGV. This CDR3 has 13 amino acids. J lost 6 bases, V lost 3 bases, and 5 bases had no gene match. CDR3 sequence: CASSLTGLSEQYF. Written as DNA, the CDR3 is TGTGCCAGCAGCTTGACAGGGTTAAGCGAGCAGTACTTC.

V is TRBV11-3 and J is TRBJ2-2; possibly TRBD2 for D (6 bases). Germline V lookup: CDR1 SGHNT, CDR2 YENEEA. The length of the CDR3 is 16 residues. The germline V and J ends were trimmed by 0 bases and 0 bases, with 8 bases remaining between them. The CDR3 protein is CASSLEGGANTGELFF. The CDR3 DNA sequence: TGTGCCAGCAGCTTAGAGGGGGGAGCGAACACCGGGGAGCTGTTTTTT.

The chain joins TRBV3-1 (or the pseudogene TRBV3-2) to TRBJ2-1; D uncertain. The CDR3 runs to 12 residues. Trimming took 2 bases from V and 12 from J, leaving 11 bases between them. Per the germline V gene, CDR1 is LGHDT and CDR2 is YNNKEL (reference sequence). CDR3 DNA: TGTGCCAGCAGCCAAACATTTCCATTGCAGTTCTTC. Translating gives CASSQTFPLQFF.